The 5 T cell receptor beta chains below come from one sample, sequenced in a study of shared clonotypes between healthy human individuals. Sequencing used immunoSEQ multiplex PCR; TCRdb keeps in-frame clones, though not all of them. The repertoire holds about 680,000 clones, with about 91% as singletons. CD45RO-negative CD8 cells positively selected for CCR7 made up the naive population, which excluded terminally differentiated effector memory CD45RA+ cells. The specimen sequenced was naive CD8+ T cells sorted from blood. The receptors derive from a man between 25 and 39 years old in good health.

The chain recombines TRBV27 with TRBJ2-5; TRBD2 matches at 7 bases. The J call may be incorrect, as the DNA end agrees better with TRBJ2-7. The CDR3 is 15 residues long. Germline V gene data show CDR1 as MNHEY and CDR2 as SMNVEV (reference sequence). This CDR3 reads CASSLAASGNYEQYF. In DNA, the CDR3 is TGTGCCAGCAGTTTGGCGGCTAGCGGAAACTACGAGCAGTACTTC.

This clone was observed a handful of times. The chain carries TRBV19 and TRBJ1-5; 8 bases match TRBD1. The CDR3 is made up of 14 amino acids. Germline trimming cut 3 bases from V and 8 bases from J; bases unmatched to any gene: 6. Germline-derived CDR1 and CDR2 are LNHDA and SQIVND (reference sequence). Here the CDR3 DNA reads TGTGCCAGTAGTATCGGACAGGGAAACGAGCCCCAGCATTTT. It codes for CASSIGQGNEPQHF. The full variable domain, with the rest looked up from reference TRBV19 and TRBJ1-5, is DGGITQSPKYLFRKEGQNVTLSCEQNLNHDAMYWYRQDPGQGLRLIYYSQIVNDFQKGDIAEGYSVSREKKESFPLTVTSAQKNPTAFYLCASSIGQGNEPQHFGDGTRLSIL.

The rearrangement links TRBV6-1 to TRBJ2-1; possible D gene TRBD2, 6 bases. The germline V gene has CDR1 MNHNS and CDR2 SASEGT. V lost 3 bases and J 5 bases, leaving 8 bases between the germline ends. The CDR3 runs 13 residues. The CDR3 bases are TGTGCCAGCAGTGACGGCGGGAACAATGAGCAGTTCTTC. This gives the protein CASSDGGNNEQFF.

This clone was recorded once. This chain joins TRBV5-8 and TRBJ1-2; D unresolved. The CDR3 covers 14 residues. Germline lookup yields CDR1 SGHTS and CDR2 YDEGEE. The germline V and J ends were trimmed by 1 base and 2 bases, with 9 bases remaining between them. CDR3 nucleotides: TGTGCCAGCAGCTTGACATCCATGAACTATGGCTACACCTTC. Translation: CASSLTSMNYGYTF.

V usage is TRBV27 and J usage is TRBJ2-7; the D is unclear. This CDR3 comprises 14 residues. V was pared by 1 base and J by 5 bases, with 12 bases between. Per germline, CDR1 MNHEY and CDR2 SMNVEV (reference sequence). CDR3 sequence: CASSLLDGDHEQYF. The CDR3 DNA reads TGTGCCAGCAGTTTATTAGACGGAGATCACGAGCAGTACTTC.